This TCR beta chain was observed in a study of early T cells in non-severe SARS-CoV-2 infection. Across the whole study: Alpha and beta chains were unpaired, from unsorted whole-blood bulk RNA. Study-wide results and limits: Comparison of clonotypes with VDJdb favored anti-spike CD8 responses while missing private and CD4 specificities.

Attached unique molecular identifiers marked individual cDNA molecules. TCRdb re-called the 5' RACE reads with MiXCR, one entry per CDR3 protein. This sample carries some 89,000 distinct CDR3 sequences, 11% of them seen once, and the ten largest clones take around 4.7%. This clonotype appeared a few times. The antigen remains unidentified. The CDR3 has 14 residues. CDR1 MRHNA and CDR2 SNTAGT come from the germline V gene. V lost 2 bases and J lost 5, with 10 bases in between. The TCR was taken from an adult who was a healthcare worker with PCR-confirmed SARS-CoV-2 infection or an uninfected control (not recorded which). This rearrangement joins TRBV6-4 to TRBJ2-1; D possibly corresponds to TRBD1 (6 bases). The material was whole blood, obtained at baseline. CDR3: CASSDGGSHNEQFF. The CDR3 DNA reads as TGTGCCAGCAGTGACGGGGGCAGCCACAATGAGCAGTTCTTC.